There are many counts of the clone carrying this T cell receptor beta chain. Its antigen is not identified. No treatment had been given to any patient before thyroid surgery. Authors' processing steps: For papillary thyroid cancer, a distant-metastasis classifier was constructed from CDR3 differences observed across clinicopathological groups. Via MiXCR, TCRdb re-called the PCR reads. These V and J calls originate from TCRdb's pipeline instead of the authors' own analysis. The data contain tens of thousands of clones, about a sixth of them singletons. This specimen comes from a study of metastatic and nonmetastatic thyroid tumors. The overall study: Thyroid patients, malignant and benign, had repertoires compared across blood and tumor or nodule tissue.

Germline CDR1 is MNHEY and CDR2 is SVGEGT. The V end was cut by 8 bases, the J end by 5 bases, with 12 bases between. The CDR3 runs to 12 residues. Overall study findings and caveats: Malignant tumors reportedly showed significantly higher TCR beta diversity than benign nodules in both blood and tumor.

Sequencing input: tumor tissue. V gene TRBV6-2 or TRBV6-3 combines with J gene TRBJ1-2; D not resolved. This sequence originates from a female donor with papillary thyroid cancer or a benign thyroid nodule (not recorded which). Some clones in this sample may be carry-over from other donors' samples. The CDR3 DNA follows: TGTGCCAGCTTTTCCCCAGGATATGGCTACACCTTC. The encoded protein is CASFSPGYGYTF.